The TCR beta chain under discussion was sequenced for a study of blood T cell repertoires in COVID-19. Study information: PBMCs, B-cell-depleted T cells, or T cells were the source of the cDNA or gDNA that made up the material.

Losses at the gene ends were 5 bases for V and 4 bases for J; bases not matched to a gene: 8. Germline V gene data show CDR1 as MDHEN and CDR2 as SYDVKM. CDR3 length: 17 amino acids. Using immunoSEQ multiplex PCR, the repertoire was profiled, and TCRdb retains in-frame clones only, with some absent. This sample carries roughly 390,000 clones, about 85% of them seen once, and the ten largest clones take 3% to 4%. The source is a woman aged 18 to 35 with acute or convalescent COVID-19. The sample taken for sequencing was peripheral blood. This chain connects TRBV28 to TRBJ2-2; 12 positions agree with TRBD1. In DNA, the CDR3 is TGTGCCAGCAGTCAACCCGGGACAGGGGGCCCCACCGGGGAGCTGTTTTTT. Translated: CASSQPGTGGPTGELFF.